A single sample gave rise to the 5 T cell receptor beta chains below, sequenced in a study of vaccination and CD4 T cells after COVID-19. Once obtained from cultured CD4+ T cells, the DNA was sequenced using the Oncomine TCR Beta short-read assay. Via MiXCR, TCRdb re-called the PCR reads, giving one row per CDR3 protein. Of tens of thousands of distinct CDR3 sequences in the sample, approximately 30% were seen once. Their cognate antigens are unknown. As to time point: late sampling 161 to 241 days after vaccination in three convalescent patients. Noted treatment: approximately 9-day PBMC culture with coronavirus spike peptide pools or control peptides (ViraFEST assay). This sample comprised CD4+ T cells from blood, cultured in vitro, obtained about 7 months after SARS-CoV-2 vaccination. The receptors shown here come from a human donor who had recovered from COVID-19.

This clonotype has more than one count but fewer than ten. The CDR3: CASSITGGSQPQHF. CDR3 bases: TGTGCCAGTAGTATCACGGGGGGGAGCCAGCCCCAGCATTTT. The chain uses TRBV19 and TRBJ1-5; tentative D call: TRBD1 (5 bases). Between the trimmed V and J ends, which lost 3 bases and 7 bases, there was a span of 13 bases. This CDR3 has 14 residues. Germline lookup yields CDR1 LNHDA and CDR2 SQIVND (reference sequence).

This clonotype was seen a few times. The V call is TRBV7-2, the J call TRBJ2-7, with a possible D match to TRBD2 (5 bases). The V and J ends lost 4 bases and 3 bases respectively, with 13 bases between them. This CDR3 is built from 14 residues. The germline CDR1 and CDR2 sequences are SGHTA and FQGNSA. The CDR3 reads CASSSELVSYEQYF. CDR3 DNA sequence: TGTGCCAGCAGCTCAGAACTAGTAAGCTACGAGCAGTACTTC.

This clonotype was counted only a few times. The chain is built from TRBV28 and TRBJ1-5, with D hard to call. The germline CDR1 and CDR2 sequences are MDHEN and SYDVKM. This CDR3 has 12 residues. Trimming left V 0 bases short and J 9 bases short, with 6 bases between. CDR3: CASSLWQRPQHF. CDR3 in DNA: TGTGCCAGCAGTTTATGGCAACGGCCCCAGCATTTT.

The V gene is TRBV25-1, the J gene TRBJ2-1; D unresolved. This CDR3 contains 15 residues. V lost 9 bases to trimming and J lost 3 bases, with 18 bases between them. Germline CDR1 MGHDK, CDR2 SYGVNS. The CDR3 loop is CARRALKLHYNEQFF. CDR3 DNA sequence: TGTGCCAGAAGGGCCCTTAAACTCCACTACAATGAGCAGTTCTTC.

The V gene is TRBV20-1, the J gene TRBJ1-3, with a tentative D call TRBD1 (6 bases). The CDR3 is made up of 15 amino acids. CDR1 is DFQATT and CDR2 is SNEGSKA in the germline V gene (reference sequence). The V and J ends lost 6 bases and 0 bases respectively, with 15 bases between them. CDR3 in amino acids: CSAVRGPDSGNTIYF. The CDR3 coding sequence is TGCAGTGCCGTGCGGGGGCCAGACTCTGGAAACACCATATATTTT.